The sequence of this TCR beta chain was determined in a study of T cell repertoires in cytomegalovirus infection. The wider study: CMV epitopes, recently identified HLA-C-restricted and well-studied HLA-B-restricted, were used. Based on public TCR beta signatures, there were indications of CMV infection and of a matching HLA type. The study, taken as a whole, reports: Ex vivo, HLA-C-restricted CMV-specific TCR beta clonotypes prevailed over the rest of the response.

TCRdb re-analysed the reads in MiXCR, keeping a single row per CDR3 protein. The table includes fewer than 1,000,000 distinct CDR3 sequences, about 33% detected once. As concerns this clonotype: Its antigen is undetermined.

The CDR3 is made up of 15 amino acids. Trimming at V came to 0 bases and at J to 8 bases, leaving 5 bases not matched to a gene. The germline V gene encodes CDR1 MGHRA and CDR2 YSYEKL. This sequence was found in a human donor in good health (CMV status not recorded). Some clones in this sample may be carry-over from other donors' samples. V and J are TRBV4-1 and TRBJ2-1, with 9 bases aligning to TRBD2. This specimen consisted of cultured CD8+ T cells from PBMCs, obtained from culture after CMV antigen stimulation. The CDR3 DNA reads as TGCGCCAGCAGCCAAGAGGGACTAGCAGCCTATGAGCAGTTCTTC. It codes for CASSQEGLAAYEQFF.